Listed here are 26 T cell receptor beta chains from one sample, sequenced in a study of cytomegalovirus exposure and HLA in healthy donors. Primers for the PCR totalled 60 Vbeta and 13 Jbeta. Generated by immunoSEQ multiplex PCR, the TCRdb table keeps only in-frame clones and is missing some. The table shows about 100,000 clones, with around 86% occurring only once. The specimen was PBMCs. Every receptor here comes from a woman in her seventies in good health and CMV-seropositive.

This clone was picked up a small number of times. CDR3 sequence reads: CASRIRQGRTEAFF. In DNA form, the CDR3 reads TGTGCCAGCAGGATCCGACAGGGTAGGACTGAAGCTTTCTTT. This chain connects TRBV6-5 to TRBJ1-1, with 7 nucleotides matching TRBD1. V was clipped by 6 bases and J by 5 bases; unmatched bases: 9. The length of the CDR3 is 14 residues. In germline, CDR1 is MNHEY, CDR2 SVGAGI.

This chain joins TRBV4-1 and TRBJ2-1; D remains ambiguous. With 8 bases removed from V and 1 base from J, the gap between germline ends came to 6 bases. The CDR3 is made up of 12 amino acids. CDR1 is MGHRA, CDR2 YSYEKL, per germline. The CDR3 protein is CASAGSYNEQFF. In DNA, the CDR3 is TGCGCCAGCGCCGGGTCCTACAATGAGCAGTTCTTC.

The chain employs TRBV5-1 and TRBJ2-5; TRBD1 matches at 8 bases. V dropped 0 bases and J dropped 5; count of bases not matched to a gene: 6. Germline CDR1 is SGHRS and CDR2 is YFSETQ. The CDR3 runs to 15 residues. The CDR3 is CASSLGQGIGETQYF. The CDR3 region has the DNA TGCGCCAGCAGCTTGGGACAGGGGATCGGGGAGACCCAGTACTTC.

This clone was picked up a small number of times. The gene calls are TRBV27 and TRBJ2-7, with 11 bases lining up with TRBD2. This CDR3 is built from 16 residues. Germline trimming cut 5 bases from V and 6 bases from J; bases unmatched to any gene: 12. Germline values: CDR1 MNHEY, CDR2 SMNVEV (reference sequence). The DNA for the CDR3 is TGTGCCAGCAGTATGGACCTTAGCGGGAGGGTAAGCGAGCAGTACTTC. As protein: CASSMDLSGRVSEQYF.

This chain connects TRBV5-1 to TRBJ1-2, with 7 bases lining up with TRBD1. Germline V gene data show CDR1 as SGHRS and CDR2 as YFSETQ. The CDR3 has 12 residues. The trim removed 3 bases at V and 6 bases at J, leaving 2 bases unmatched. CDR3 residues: CASSSGTDGYTF. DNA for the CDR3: TGCGCCAGCAGCTCCGGGACAGATGGCTACACCTTC.

In DNA, the CDR3 is TGTGCCAGCAGCTTAAGGTCGGTGGGACAAAGCGAGCAGTACTTC. Protein product: CASSLRSVGQSEQYF. This rearrangement joins TRBV7-6 to TRBJ2-7; possibly TRBD1 for D (6 bases). The CDR3 totals 15 residues. CDR1 SGHVS and CDR2 FNYEAQ come from the germline V gene. Trimming pared 2 bases from V and 6 bases from J, leaving 17 bases between.

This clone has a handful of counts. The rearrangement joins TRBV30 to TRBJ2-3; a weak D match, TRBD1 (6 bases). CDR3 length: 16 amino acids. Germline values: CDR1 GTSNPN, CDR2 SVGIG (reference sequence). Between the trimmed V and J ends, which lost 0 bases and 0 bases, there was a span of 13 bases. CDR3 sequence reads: CAWSVLGDISTDTQYF. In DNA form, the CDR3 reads TGTGCCTGGAGTGTATTAGGGGACATAAGCACAGATACGCAGTATTTT. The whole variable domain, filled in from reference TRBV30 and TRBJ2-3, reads SQTIHQWPATLVQPVGSPLSLECTVEGTSNPNLYWYRQAAGRGLQLLFYSVGIGQISSEVPQNLSASRPQDRQFILSSKKLLLSDSGFYLCAWSVLGDISTDTQYFGPGTRLTVL.

This CDR3 is CASSLGQGNTGELFF. The DNA of the CDR3 is TGCGCCAGCAGCCTGGGACAGGGCAACACCGGGGAGCTGTTTTTT. The V and J genes are TRBV5-1 and TRBJ2-2; 9 nucleotides match TRBD1. The CDR3 has 15 residues. J gave up 2 bases and V 4 bases, and 3 bases lay outside the gene matches. The germline V gene encodes CDR1 SGHRS and CDR2 YFSETQ.

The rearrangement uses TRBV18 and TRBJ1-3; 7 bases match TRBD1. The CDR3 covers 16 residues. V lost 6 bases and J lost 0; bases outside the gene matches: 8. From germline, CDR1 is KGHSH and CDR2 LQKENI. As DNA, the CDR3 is TGTGCCAGCTCCCAGGGACAGTCGAGCTCTGGAAACACCATATATTTT. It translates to CASSQGQSSSGNTIYF.

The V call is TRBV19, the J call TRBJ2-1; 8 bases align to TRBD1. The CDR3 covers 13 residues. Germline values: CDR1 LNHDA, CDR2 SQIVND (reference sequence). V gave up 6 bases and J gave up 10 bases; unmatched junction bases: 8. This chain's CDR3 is CASRLTGGREQFF. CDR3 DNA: TGTGCCAGTAGACTAACAGGGGGTCGGGAGCAGTTCTTC.

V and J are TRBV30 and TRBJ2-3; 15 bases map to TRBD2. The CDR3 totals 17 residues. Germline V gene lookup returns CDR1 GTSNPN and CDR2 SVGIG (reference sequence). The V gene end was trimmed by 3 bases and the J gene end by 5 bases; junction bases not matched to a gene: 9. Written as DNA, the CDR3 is TGTGCCTGGAGCGCCCTTCGGACTAGCGGGAGGGGAGATACGCAGTATTTT. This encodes CAWSALRTSGRGDTQYF.

The CDR3 loop reads CASTRYDRDNEQFF. The CDR3 coding sequence is TGTGCCAGCACCCGATACGACAGGGACAATGAGCAGTTCTTC. The chain has TRBV21-1 and TRBJ2-1; the D call TRBD1 from the table was never checked on the DNA. TRBV21-1 is annotated as a pseudogene. CDR3 size: 14 residues.

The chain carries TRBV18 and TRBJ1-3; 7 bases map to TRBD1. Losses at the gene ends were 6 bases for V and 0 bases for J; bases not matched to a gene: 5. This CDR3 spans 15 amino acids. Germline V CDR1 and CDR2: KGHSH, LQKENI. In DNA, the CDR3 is TGTGCCAGCTCTTCGACAGGGATCTCTGGAAACACCATATATTTT. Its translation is CASSSTGISGNTIYF.

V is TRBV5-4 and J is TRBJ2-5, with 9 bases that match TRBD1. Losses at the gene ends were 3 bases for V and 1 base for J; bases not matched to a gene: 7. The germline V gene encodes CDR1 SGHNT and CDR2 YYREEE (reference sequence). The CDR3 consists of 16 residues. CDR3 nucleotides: TGTGCCAGCAGCTCCGGGACAGGGCTTTCCCAAGAGACCCAGTACTTC. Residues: CASSSGTGLSQETQYF.

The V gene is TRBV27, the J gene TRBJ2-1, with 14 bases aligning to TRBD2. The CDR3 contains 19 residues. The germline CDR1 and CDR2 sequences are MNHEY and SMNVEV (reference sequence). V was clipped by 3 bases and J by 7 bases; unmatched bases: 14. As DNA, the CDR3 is TGTGCCAGCAGTTTGTACACCGGGACTAGCGGGAGAAGGGTGAATGAGCAGTTCTTC. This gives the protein CASSLYTGTSGRRVNEQFF.

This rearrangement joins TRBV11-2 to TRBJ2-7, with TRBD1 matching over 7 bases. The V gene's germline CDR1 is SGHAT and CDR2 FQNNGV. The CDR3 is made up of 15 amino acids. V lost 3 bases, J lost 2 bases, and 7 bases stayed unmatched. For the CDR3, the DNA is TGTGCCAGCAGCTTGGGGGTGACAGGGACCTACGAGCAGTACTTC. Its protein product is CASSLGVTGTYEQYF.

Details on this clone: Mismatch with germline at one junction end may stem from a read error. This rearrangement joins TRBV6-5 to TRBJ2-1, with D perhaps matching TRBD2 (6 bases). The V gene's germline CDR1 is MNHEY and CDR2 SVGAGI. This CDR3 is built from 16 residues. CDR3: CASGYRAGTAYNEQFF. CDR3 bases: TGTGCCAGCGGTTACCGCGCGGGAACCGCCTACAATGAGCAGTTCTTC.

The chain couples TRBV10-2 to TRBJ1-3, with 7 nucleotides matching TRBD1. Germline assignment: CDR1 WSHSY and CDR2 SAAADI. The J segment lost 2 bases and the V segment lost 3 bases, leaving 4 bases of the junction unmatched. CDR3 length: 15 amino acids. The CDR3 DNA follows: TGCGCCAGCAGTGACAGGGGGGCGGCTGGAAACACCATATATTTT. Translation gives CASSDRGAAGNTIYF.

The CDR3 DNA sequence: TGTGCCAGCAGCCCGGAGGGCCGTGGTGAGCAGTTCTTC. Translation: CASSPEGRGEQFF. The rearrangement links TRBV11-3 to TRBJ2-1; D may be TRBD2 (6 bases). CDR3 length equals 13 residues. V lost 5 bases, J lost 9 bases, and 14 bases lay in between. Germline V gene sequence: CDR1 SGHNT, CDR2 YENEEA.

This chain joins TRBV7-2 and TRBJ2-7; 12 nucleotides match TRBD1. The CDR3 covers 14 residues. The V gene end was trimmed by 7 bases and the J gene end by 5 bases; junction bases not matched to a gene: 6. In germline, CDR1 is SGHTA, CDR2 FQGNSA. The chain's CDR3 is CASTRDRGPHEQYF. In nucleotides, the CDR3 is TGTGCCAGCACCCGGGACAGGGGGCCCCACGAGCAGTACTTC.

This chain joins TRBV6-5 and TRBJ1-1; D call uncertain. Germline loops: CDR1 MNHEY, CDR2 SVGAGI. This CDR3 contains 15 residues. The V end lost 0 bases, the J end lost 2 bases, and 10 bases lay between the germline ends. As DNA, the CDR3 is TGTGCCAGCAGTTACTCCCCAGGCCTTAACACTGAAGCTTTCTTT. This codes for CASSYSPGLNTEAFF.

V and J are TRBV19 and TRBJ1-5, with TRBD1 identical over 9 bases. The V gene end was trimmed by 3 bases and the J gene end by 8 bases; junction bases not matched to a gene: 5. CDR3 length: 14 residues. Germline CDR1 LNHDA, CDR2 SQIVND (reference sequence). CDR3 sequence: CASSITGGREPQHF. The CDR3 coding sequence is TGTGCCAGTAGTATCACAGGGGGCAGAGAGCCCCAGCATTTT.

CDR3 nucleotide sequence: TGTGCCAGCAGCCAGTTGGGGCCGGACAGATTCGACAATGAGCAGTTCTTC. This translates into CASSQLGPDRFDNEQFF. This chain uses TRBV14 with TRBJ2-1, with TRBD1 as a possible D gene (6 bases). Deletions cut 3 bases from V and 5 bases from J, with 20 bases between. From germline, CDR1 is SGHDN and CDR2 FVKESK. The CDR3 has 17 residues.

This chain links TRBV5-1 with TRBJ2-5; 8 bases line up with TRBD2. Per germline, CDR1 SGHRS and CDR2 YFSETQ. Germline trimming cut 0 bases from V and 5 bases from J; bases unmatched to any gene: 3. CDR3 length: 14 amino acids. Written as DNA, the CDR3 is TGCGCCAGCAGCTTGGGTAGCGGGAAGGAGACCCAGTACTTC. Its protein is CASSLGSGKETQYF.

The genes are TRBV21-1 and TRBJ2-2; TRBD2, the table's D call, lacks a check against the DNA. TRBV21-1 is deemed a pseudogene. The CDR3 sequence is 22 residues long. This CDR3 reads CASTGVVQTNLAGGLGTGELFF. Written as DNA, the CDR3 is TGTGCCAGCACCGGTGTGGTACAGACTAACCTAGCGGGAGGCCTCGGGACCGGGGAGCTGTTTTTT.

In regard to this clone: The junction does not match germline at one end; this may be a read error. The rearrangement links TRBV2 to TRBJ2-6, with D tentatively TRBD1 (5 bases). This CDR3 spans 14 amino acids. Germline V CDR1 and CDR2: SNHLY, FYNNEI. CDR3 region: CASLRGTGTNVLTF. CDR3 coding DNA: TGTGCCAGCCTAAGGGGAACTGGGACCAACGTCCTGACTTTC.